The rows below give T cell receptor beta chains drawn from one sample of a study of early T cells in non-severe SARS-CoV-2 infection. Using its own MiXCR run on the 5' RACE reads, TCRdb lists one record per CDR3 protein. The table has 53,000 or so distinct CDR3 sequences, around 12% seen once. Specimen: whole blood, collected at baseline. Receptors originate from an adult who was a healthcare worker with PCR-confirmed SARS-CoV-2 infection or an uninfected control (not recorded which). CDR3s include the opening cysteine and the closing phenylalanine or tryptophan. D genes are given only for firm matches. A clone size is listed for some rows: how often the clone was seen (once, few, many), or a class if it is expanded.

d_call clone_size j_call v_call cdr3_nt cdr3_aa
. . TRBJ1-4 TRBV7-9 TGTGCCAGCAGCTCCTTAGGATCGCCCGTTTTAAACTCAAATGAAAAACTGTTTTTT CASSSLGSPVLNSNEKLFF
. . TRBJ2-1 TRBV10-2 TGCGCCAGCAGTGCTGGGGTTGAGCAGTTCTTC CASSAGVEQFF
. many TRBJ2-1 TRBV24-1 TGTGCCACCAGTGACCGCAGAGCGGGCGAGGGGGATGAGCAGTTCTTC CATSDRRAGEGDEQFF
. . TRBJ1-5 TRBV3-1 TGTGCCAGCAGCCAAGGGGGTACAGTTCAGCCCCAGCATTTT CASSQGGTVQPQHF
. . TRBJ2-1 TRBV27 TGTGCCAGCAGGAATGGACAGTCTAGCTCCTACAATGAGCAGTTCTTC CASRNGQSSSYNEQFF
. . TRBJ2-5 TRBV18 TGTGCCAGCTCACCACCCCTAGCGCACCAAGAGACCCAGTACTTC CASSPPLAHQETQYF
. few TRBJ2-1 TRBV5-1 TGCGCCAGCAGGCCCCGGACGGACAATGAGCAGTTCTTC CASRPRTDNEQFF
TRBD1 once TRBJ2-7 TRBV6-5 TGTGCCAGCAGTTACCGGACAGGGGAGAACTACGAGCAGTACTTC CASSYRTGENYEQYF
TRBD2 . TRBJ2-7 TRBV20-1 TGCAGTGCTAGAGGCGGACTAGCGGGAGGAGAGCAGTACTTC CSARGGLAGGEQYF
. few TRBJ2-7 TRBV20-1 TGCAGTGCTAGATGGCGGGGACTTCCTGGGGAGCAGTACTTC CSARWRGLPGEQYF
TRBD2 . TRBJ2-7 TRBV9 TGTGCCAGCAGCCGGGAAGGGACTAGCGGGAAGTACGAGCAGTACTTC CASSREGTSGKYEQYF
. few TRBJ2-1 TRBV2 TGTGCCAGCAACAGTAGGTATGAGCAGTTCTTC CASNSRYEQFF
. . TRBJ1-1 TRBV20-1 TGCAGTGCTAGAGATAAGTATGACAGTGAAGCTTTCTTT CSARDKYDSEAFF
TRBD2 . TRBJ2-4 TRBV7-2 TGTGCCAGCAGCTCTGGGACTACCAAAAACATTCAGTACTTC CASSSGTTKNIQYF
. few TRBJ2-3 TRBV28 TGTGCCAGCAGTCTCCCCCCAGCCCGCAGCACAGATACGCAGTATTTT CASSLPPARSTDTQYF
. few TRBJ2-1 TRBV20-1 TGCAGTGCTTGGCAAACTAGTAACAATGAGCAGTTCTTC CSAWQTSNNEQFF
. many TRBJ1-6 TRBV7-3 TGTGCCAGCAGCTTGGGGCCGGGTAGCAATTCACCCCTCCACTTT CASSLGPGSNSPLHF
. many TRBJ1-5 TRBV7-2 TGTGCCAGCAGCTATAGCAATCAGCCCCAGCATTTT CASSYSNQPQHF
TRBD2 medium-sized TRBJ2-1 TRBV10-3 TGTGCCACCCTAGCGGGAGGGGCAGACAATGAGCAGTTCTTC CATLAGGADNEQFF
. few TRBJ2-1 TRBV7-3 TGTGCCAGCAGCCCAGGTAGCGGCAATGAGCAGTTCTTC CASSPGSGNEQFF
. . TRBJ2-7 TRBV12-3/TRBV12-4 TGTGCCAGCAGTCCGACAGGCCCCCGCTCCTACGAGCAGTACTTC CASSPTGPRSYEQYF
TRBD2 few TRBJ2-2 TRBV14 TGTGCCAGCAGCCAAGATTGGCTAGCGGGAGACACCGGGGAGCTGTTTTTT CASSQDWLAGDTGELFF
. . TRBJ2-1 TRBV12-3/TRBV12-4 TGTGCCAGCAGTTCCCTAGGGGAGTCACGCGAGCAGTTCTTC CASSSLGESREQFF
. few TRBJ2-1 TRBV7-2 TGTGCCAGCAGCTCCTACGGCCCGGGGGAGCAGTTCTTC CASSSYGPGEQFF
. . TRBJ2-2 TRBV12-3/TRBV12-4 TGTGCCAGCAGTTTGGGATGGGGGGAGCTGTTTTTT CASSLGWGELFF
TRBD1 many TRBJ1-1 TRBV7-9 TGTGCCAGCAGCTTAGCGGGACAGGGGGCTGAAGCTTTCTTT CASSLAGQGAEAFF
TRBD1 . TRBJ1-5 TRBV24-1 TGTGCCACCAGTGAGACAGGGGGCAGAAATCAGCCCCAGCATTTT CATSETGGRNQPQHF
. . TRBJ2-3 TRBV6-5 TGTGCCAGCAGAGAACAGGGTATGGGTACGCAGTATTTT CASREQGMGTQYF
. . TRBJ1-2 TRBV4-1 TGCGCCAGCAGCCCACTACAGGCCCTCTATGGCTACACCTTC CASSPLQALYGYTF
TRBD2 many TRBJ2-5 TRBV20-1 TGCAGTGCTAGAGATATGATAGCGGGAGTACCAGAGACCCAGTACTTC CSARDMIAGVPETQYF
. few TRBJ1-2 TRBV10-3 TGTGCCATCAGTGGAGGCTATGGCTACACCTTC CAISGGYGYTF
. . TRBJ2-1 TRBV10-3 TGTGCCATCAGTGAATATTTGGGTGAGCAGTTCTTC CAISEYLGEQFF
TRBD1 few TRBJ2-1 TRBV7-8 TGTGCCAGCAGCTTAGGGACAGGGAGCTCCTACAATGAGCAGTTCTTC CASSLGTGSSYNEQFF
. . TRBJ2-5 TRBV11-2 TGTGCCAGCACCTCAGGCTTGGCCCAGTACTTC CASTSGLAQYF
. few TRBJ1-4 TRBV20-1 TGCAGTGCTAGCCCCGGAGGAGCTAATGAAAAACTGTTTTTT CSASPGGANEKLFF
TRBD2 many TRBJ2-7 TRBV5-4 TGTGCCAGCAGCTTGCGTGGATACGGGAGGGATGCCGAGCAGTACTTC CASSLRGYGRDAEQYF
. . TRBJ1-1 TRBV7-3 TGTGCCAGCAGCTTAACGTTTCCGGGAACGGCTTTCTTT CASSLTFPGTAFF
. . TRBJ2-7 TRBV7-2 TGTGCCAGCAGCTCCCGGAGGGGGGCTTCTGGTAGCGAGCAGTACTTC CASSSRRGASGSEQYF
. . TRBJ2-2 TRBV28 TGTGCCAGCAGATCTCCGGGTTCCCCCGTTTCCGGGGAGCTGTTTTTT CASRSPGSPVSGELFF
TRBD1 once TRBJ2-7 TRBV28 TGTGCCAGCGTGGGACAGAACTACGAGCAGTACTTC CASVGQNYEQYF
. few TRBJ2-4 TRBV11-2 TGTGCCAGCAGCTCCCCTCTCGCCAATGAGAACATTCAGTACTTC CASSSPLANENIQYF
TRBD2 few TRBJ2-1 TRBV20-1 TGCAGTGCCGTCCCCGGGACTAGCGGGAGAGGAGGTGAGCAGTTCTTC CSAVPGTSGRGGEQFF
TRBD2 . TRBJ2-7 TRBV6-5 TGTGCCAGCAGCGTTAGCGGGAACTCCTACGAGCAGTACTTC CASSVSGNSYEQYF
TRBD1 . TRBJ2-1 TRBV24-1 TGTGCCACCAGCCCCCGGCCGGGACAGGGTTACAATGAGCAGTTCTTC CATSPRPGQGYNEQFF
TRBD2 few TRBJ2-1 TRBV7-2 TGTGCCAGCAGCCTGGGGTTAGCGGGGAGCTCCTACAATGAGCAGTTCTTC CASSLGLAGSSYNEQFF
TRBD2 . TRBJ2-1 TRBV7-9 TGTGCCAGCAGCTGGCAGGATTGGCTAGCGGGAGAAGCTAGACAGTTCTTC CASSWQDWLAGEARQFF